The clone carrying this T cell receptor (beta chain) was seen a few times. A read error may produce the germline difference seen at one junction end. The germline CDR1 and CDR2 sequences are DFQATT and SNEGSKA (reference sequence). The CDR3 consists of 15 residues. This entry is derived from a study of identical twins' blood T cells. TCRdb independently ran MiXCR on the 5' RACE reads; one entry per CDR3 protein. The data contain a few hundred thousand distinct CDR3 sequences, 28% of them singletons. The chain couples TRBV20-1 to TRBJ2-1, with TRBD2 identical over 9 bases. Sequencing was performed on PBMCs. The TCR sequence derives from a woman aged 18-50 years in good health. Here the CDR3 DNA reads TGCAGTGCTAGGCTAGCGGGGAGCTCCTGCAATGAGCAGTTCTTC. Translated, it gives CSARLAGSSCNEQFF.